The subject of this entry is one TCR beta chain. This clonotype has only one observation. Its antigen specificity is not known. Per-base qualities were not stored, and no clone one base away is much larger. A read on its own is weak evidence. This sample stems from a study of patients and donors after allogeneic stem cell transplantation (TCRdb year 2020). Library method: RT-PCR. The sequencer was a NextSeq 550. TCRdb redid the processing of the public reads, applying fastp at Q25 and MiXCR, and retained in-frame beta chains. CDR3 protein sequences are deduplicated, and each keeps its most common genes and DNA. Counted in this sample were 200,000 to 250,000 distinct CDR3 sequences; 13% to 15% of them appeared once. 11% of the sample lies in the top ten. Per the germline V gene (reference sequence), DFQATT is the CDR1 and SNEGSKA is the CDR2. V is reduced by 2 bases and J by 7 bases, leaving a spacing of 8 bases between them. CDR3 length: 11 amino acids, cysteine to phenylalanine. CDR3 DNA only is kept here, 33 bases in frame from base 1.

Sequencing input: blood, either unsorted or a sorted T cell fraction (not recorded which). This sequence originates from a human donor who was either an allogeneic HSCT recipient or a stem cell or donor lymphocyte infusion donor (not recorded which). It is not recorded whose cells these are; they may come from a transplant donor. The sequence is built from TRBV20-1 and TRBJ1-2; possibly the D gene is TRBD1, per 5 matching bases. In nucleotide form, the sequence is TGCAGTGCTAGACAGGGTATTGGCTACACCTTC. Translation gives CSARQGIGYTF.